This entry lists 31 T cell receptor beta chains sequenced from one sample in a study of T cell changes during pregnancy in multiple sclerosis. Sequenced by immunoSEQ multiplex PCR; TCRdb stores in-frame clones only, minus some. The profile shows roughly 30,000 clones, 89% of them singletons. Source: CD4+ T cells from peripheral blood mononuclear cells, taken in the first trimester of pregnancy. All receptors derive from a female donor in good health, enrolled as a control in a pregnancy study.

This sequence joins TRBV28 and TRBJ1-4; perhaps TRBD1 as D (6 bases). CDR1 is MDHEN, CDR2 SYDVKM, per germline. Trimming removed 0 bases from V and 3 bases from J, with 11 bases in between. The CDR3 consists of 16 residues. The CDR3 region has the DNA TGTGCCAGCAGTTTATGGGGGGCCGCAGCTAATGAAAAACTGTTTTTT. Its protein product is CASSLWGAAANEKLFF.

The chain links TRBV5-1 to TRBJ2-7; 7 positions agree with TRBD2. After removal of 10 bases from V and 3 bases from J, the junction contained 43 bases not matched to a gene. From germline, CDR1 is SGHRS and CDR2 YFSETQ. The CDR3 loop spans 24 amino acids. CDR3 coding DNA: TGCGCCCGAGCGGGATTTCGCTGTATGAGCACCCCTCAGGTGACGTCCCTGATCCTCTACGAGCAGTACTTC. It specifies CARAGFRCMSTPQVTSLILYEQYF.

The gene calls are TRBV28 and TRBJ1-5, with TRBD1 matching over 8 bases. V lost 9 bases, J lost 5 bases, and 12 bases stayed unmatched. The V gene's germline CDR1 is MDHEN and CDR2 SYDVKM. CDR3 length: 15 amino acids. CDR3 sequence: CASVTLDRVHQPQHF. CDR3 DNA: TGTGCCAGTGTTACTCTGGACAGGGTCCATCAGCCCCAGCATTTT.

The CDR3 loop reads CASTPSFNEKLFF. The CDR3 bases are TGTGCCAGCACCCCGTCCTTTAATGAAAAACTGTTTTTT. The chain recombines TRBV6-6 with TRBJ1-4; D gene ambiguous. The germline CDR1 and CDR2 sequences are MNHNY and SVGAGI (reference sequence). V shed 7 bases and J shed 4 bases, with 10 bases lying between them. The CDR3 length is 13 residues.

The chain employs TRBV18 and TRBJ2-1, with 8 bases fitting TRBD2. Germline CDR1 reads KGHSH; CDR2 reads LQKENI. The CDR3 extends over 13 amino acids. The V and J ends lost 8 bases and 8 bases, in that order; junction bases with no gene match: 8. Here the CDR3 reads CASRLGGADEQFF. In DNA form, the CDR3 reads TGTGCCAGCCGGCTCGGGGGGGCCGATGAGCAGTTCTTC. The full variable domain, completed using reference TRBV18 and TRBJ2-1, is NAGVMQNPRHLVRRRGQEARLRCSPMKGHSHVYWYRQLPEEGLKFMVYLQKENIIDESGMPKERFSAEFPKEGPSILRIQQVVRGDSAAYFCASRLGGADEQFFGPGTRLTVL.

The J gene is TRBJ1-1, the V gene TRBV28; D is unclear. The germline V gene has CDR1 MDHEN and CDR2 SYDVKM. This CDR3 comprises 15 residues. V lost 7 bases to trimming and J lost 4 bases, with 19 bases between them. CDR3 in amino acids: CASILSGGKGTEAFF. The CDR3 DNA sequence: TGTGCCAGCATCCTTTCGGGAGGGAAGGGCACTGAAGCTTTCTTT.

The chain links TRBV7-2 to TRBJ2-7; 7 positions match TRBD2. CDR1 is SGHTA and CDR2 is FQGNSA in the germline V gene. The CDR3 totals 14 residues. V was clipped by 3 bases and J by 5 bases; unmatched bases: 7. The CDR3 here is CASSFDMTSHEQYF. The CDR3 nucleotides read TGTGCCAGCAGCTTTGATATGACTAGCCACGAGCAGTACTTC.

CDR3 amino acids: CASRLDRYTEAFF. CDR3 DNA: TGTGCCAGCAGGCTGGACAGATACACTGAAGCTTTCTTT. This sequence joins TRBV7-9 and TRBJ1-1; weak D call: TRBD1 (6 bases). Trimming removed 6 bases at V and 3 bases at J, with 11 bases between. This CDR3 has 13 amino acids. CDR1 is SEHNR, CDR2 FQNEAQ, per germline (reference sequence).

The V call is TRBV6-5, the J call TRBJ1-1; 7 bases are shared with TRBD1. The CDR3 is 13 residues long. Unmatched junction bases numbered 3, after V lost 6 bases and J lost 2 bases. Germline CDR1 and CDR2: MNHEY and SVGAGI. For the CDR3, the DNA is TGTGCCAGCAGGCGACAGGGAAACACTGAAGCTTTCTTT. Protein product: CASRRQGNTEAFF.

This CDR3 is CASSLQGLNTGELFF. Here the CDR3 DNA reads TGTGCCAGCAGTTTACAGGGTTTGAACACCGGGGAGCTGTTTTTT. The chain carries TRBV27 and TRBJ2-2, with D possibly TRBD1 on 5 matching bases. Trimming pared 2 bases from V and 1 base from J, leaving 8 bases between. The CDR3 consists of 15 residues. The germline gives CDR1 MNHEY, CDR2 SMNVEV (reference sequence).

This clone has a handful of counts. V gene TRBV29-1 combines with J gene TRBJ1-1, with no clear D. The CDR3 totals 12 residues. V shed 6 bases and J shed 1 base, with 9 bases lying between them. Germline V gene sequence: CDR1 SQVTM, CDR2 ANQGSEA. The CDR3 nucleotides read TGCAGCGTAGCCCACGGGAACACTGAAGCTTTCTTT. Its translation: CSVAHGNTEAFF.

V is TRBV7-2 and J is TRBJ2-4; tentative D call: TRBD2 (5 bases). The CDR3 is made up of 16 amino acids. In germline, CDR1 is SGHTA, CDR2 FQGNSA. V was trimmed by 1 base and J by 3 bases, leaving 13 bases between them. CDR3 sequence: CASSLGASWGKNIQYF. The CDR3 DNA sequence: TGTGCCAGCAGCTTAGGGGCTAGCTGGGGCAAAAACATTCAGTACTTC. Full variable domain (outside the CDR3, taken from reference TRBV7-2 and TRBJ2-4): GAGVSQSPSNKVTEKGKDVELRCDPISGHTALYWYRQSLGQGLEFLIYFQGNSAPDKSGLPSDRFSAERTGGSVSTLTIQRTQQEDSAVYLCASSLGASWGKNIQYFGAGTRLSVL.

The gene calls are TRBV28 and TRBJ2-5; TRBD1 matches 8 bases. V gave up 3 bases and J gave up 5 bases; unmatched junction bases: 11. This CDR3 comprises 16 residues. From germline, CDR1 is MDHEN and CDR2 SYDVKM. CDR3 in DNA: TGTGCCAGCAGTTTCCAACAGGGGGTGTTGCATGAGACCCAGTACTTC. This gives the protein CASSFQQGVLHETQYF. The entire variable domain, with the rest obtained from reference TRBV28 and TRBJ2-5, is as follows: DVKVTQSSRYLVKRTGEKVFLECVQDMDHENMFWYRQDPGLGLRLIYFSYDVKMKEKGDIPEGYSVSREKKERFSLILESASTNQTSMYLCASSFQQGVLHETQYFGPGTRLLVL.

The genes are TRBV4-1 and TRBJ2-7; 8 nucleotides agree with TRBD2. There are 14 residues in the CDR3. Germline trimming cut 1 base from V and 7 bases from J; bases unmatched to any gene: 6. Germline assignment: CDR1 MGHRA and CDR2 YSYEKL. CDR3 amino acids: CASSQAGGAREQYF. The CDR3 region has the DNA TGCGCCAGCAGCCAAGCGGGGGGGGCGCGGGAGCAGTACTTC.

This clone was detected only a few times. This sample also contains other DNA sequences that code for the same CDR3. This chain connects TRBV7-9 to TRBJ1-1; 8 bases fit TRBD1. V lost 1 base, J lost 5 bases, and 6 bases stayed unmatched. Germline loops: CDR1 SEHNR, CDR2 FQNEAQ (reference sequence). The CDR3 loop spans 15 amino acids. CDR3 DNA sequence: TGTGCCAGCAGCTTAGGTCAGGGGGCGAGGACTGAAGCTTTCTTT. Translation gives CASSLGQGARTEAFF.

This chain connects TRBV11-2 to TRBJ2-2; unclear D gene. V lost 6 bases and J lost 2, with 7 bases in between. Germline V gene sequence: CDR1 SGHAT, CDR2 FQNNGV. The CDR3 sequence is 13 residues long. The CDR3 bases are TGTGCCAGCAGGCTGGGCAACACCGGGGAGCTGTTTTTT. This codes for CASRLGNTGELFF.

V usage is TRBV7-2 and J usage is TRBJ2-1; D may be TRBD1 (6 bases). Per germline, CDR1 SGHTA and CDR2 FQGNSA. Trimming took off 1 base at V and 6 bases at J, with 16 bases between the two ends. The CDR3 totals 16 residues. CDR3: CASSLEGGRSSNEQFF. The CDR3 DNA follows: TGTGCCAGCAGCTTAGAAGGGGGACGATCAAGCAATGAGCAGTTCTTC.

This clone was seen a handful of times. The chain couples TRBV19 to TRBJ2-2, with D perhaps matching TRBD1 (5 bases). The V end was cut by 7 bases, the J end by 3 bases, with 9 bases between. CDR3 length equals 13 residues. Germline loops: CDR1 LNHDA, CDR2 SQIVND (reference sequence). The CDR3 spells CASKGPYTGELFF. Here the CDR3 DNA reads TGTGCCAGTAAGGGGCCATACACCGGGGAGCTGTTTTTT.

This chain connects TRBV2 to TRBJ2-3, with a weak D call TRBD1 (6 bases). Germline V gene data show CDR1 as SNHLY and CDR2 as FYNNEI. V lost 5 bases, J lost 3 bases, and 15 bases lay in between. This CDR3 is 15 amino acids long. The CDR3 DNA is TGTGCCAGCAGTACCGGCAGGGGAATTACAGATACGCAGTATTTT. Protein sequence: CASSTGRGITDTQYF. The full variable domain, its missing parts supplied by reference TRBV2 and TRBJ2-3, is EPEVTQTPSHQVTQMGQEVILRCVPISNHLYFYWYRQILGQKVEFLVSFYNNEISEKSEIFDDQFSVERPDGSNFTLKIRSTKLEDSAMYFCASSTGRGITDTQYFGPGTRLTVL.

J is TRBJ1-2 and V is TRBV18, with 9 nucleotides matching TRBD1. The CDR3 is 14 amino acids. J was trimmed by 5 bases and V by 1 base; bases with no gene match: 2. Germline values: CDR1 KGHSH, CDR2 LQKENI. The CDR3 nucleotides are TGTGCCAGCTCACCACGGACAGGGGATTATGGCTACACCTTC. Its protein is CASSPRTGDYGYTF.

The genes are TRBV6-5 and TRBJ2-7; D may be TRBD2 (5 bases). The CDR3 spans 13 residues. CDR1 is MNHEY, CDR2 SVGAGI, per germline. V lost 7 bases, J lost 2 bases, and 12 bases lay in between. The CDR3 DNA reads as TGTGCCAGCATAAGCGGCGTTACCTACGAGCAGTACTTC. It codes for CASISGVTYEQYF.

The chain recombines TRBV7-6 with TRBJ2-7; 8 nucleotides line up with TRBD2. Germline CDR1 SGHVS, CDR2 FNYEAQ. This CDR3 spans 16 amino acids. The V gene end was trimmed by 5 bases and the J gene end by 0 bases; junction bases not matched to a gene: 9. The chain's CDR3 is CASSTSLAGLSYEQYF. The CDR3 bases are TGTGCCAGCAGCACCTCCTTAGCGGGACTCTCCTACGAGCAGTACTTC.

V usage is TRBV7-9 and J usage is TRBJ2-3; D ambiguous. The germline gives CDR1 SEHNR, CDR2 FQNEAQ (reference sequence). CDR3 length equals 18 residues. V lost 5 bases to trimming and J lost 1 base, with 22 bases between them. DNA for the CDR3: TGTGCCAGCAGCCAATCCACTGCCTCGACTGCTGGCACAGATACGCAGTATTTT. Encoded protein: CASSQSTASTAGTDTQYF.

This clone was seen only a few times. This chain joins TRBV7-3 and TRBJ2-1; TRBD2 is a possible D gene (6 bases). This CDR3 region has 13 residues. Trimming took 3 bases from V and 6 from J, leaving 9 bases between them. The germline V gene has CDR1 SGHTA and CDR2 FQGTGA. CDR3 coding DNA: TGTGCCAGCAGCTTTACCGGGGGCAATGAGCAGTTCTTC. Protein: CASSFTGGNEQFF.

A single count supports this clone. The chain recombines TRBV11-3 with TRBJ2-5; 9 bases align to TRBD2. The germline gives CDR1 SGHNT, CDR2 YENEEA. The CDR3 runs 18 residues. The junction had 16 bases not matched to a gene; V was cut back by 4 bases and J by 4 bases. Here the CDR3 DNA reads TGTGCCAGCAGCTGGCCCCTGACTAGCGGAGACCTCCGAGAGACCCAGTACTTC. It translates to CASSWPLTSGDLRETQYF.

This clone was detected once. V is TRBV2 and J is TRBJ2-1; the match to TRBD1 covers 10 bases. The CDR3 extends over 14 amino acids. From germline, CDR1 is SNHLY and CDR2 FYNNEI. Unmatched junction bases numbered 3, after V lost 3 bases and J lost 7 bases. The CDR3 nucleotides are TGTGCCAGCAGTGAGGGACAGGGGTGGAATGAGCAGTTCTTC. Translating it yields CASSEGQGWNEQFF.

V gene TRBV9 combines with J gene TRBJ2-3; D is unresolved. The germline gives CDR1 SGDLS, CDR2 YYNGEE. V was shortened by 2 bases and J by 2 bases, with 9 bases between the two germline ends. The CDR3 totals 14 residues. CDR3 residues: CASSVRHDTDTQYF. CDR3 nucleotides: TGTGCCAGCAGCGTCCGACATGACACAGATACGCAGTATTTT.

The chain carries TRBV6-4 and TRBJ2-2; 8 bases line up with TRBD2. With 2 bases clipped from V and 1 base from J, the junction kept 0 bases outside the gene matches. The CDR3 sequence is 15 residues long. CDR1 is MRHNA and CDR2 is SNTAGT in the germline V gene. CDR3 in DNA: TGTGCCAGCAGTGACACTAGCGGGAACACCGGGGAGCTGTTTTTT. This translates into CASSDTSGNTGELFF.

The chain's CDR3 is CASSSGHINSFNQPQHF. The CDR3, as DNA: TGTGCCAGCAGCTCGGGACACATCAATTCCTTTAATCAGCCCCAGCATTTT. This chain links TRBV11-3 with TRBJ1-5; TRBD1 is a possible D gene (6 bases). The CDR3 covers 17 residues. CDR1 is SGHNT and CDR2 is YENEEA in the germline V gene. V shed 4 bases and J shed 4 bases, with 20 bases lying between them.

The chain joins TRBV6-4 to TRBJ2-3; D unresolved. The CDR3 is 15 amino acids. Germline values: CDR1 MRHNA, CDR2 SNTAGT. V was cut by 0 bases and J by 4 bases, with 11 bases left in between. The chain's CDR3 is CASSDSLADPDTQYF. The CDR3 DNA follows: TGTGCCAGCAGTGACTCCCTGGCTGATCCAGATACGCAGTATTTT.

The chain combines TRBV28 with TRBJ2-5, with 9 bases lining up with TRBD1. The V and J ends lost 5 bases and 5 bases, in that order; junction bases with no gene match: 12. Germline CDR1 and CDR2: MDHEN and SYDVKM. The CDR3 runs to 16 residues. Written as DNA, the CDR3 is TGTGCCAGCAGTATGACACCACAGGGGGCAGGGGAGACCCAGTACTTC. Translation gives CASSMTPQGAGETQYF.